These 30 T cell receptor beta chains originate from one sample sequenced in a study of shared clonotypes between healthy human individuals. Naive CD8 cells lacked CD45RO, underwent positive selection for CCR7 and left out terminally differentiated effector memory CD45RA+ cells. Profiling relied on immunoSEQ multiplex PCR, and the TCRdb table lists in-frame clones only, not all of them. The sample has roughly 2 million clones, roughly 95% seen once. Source material: naive CD8+ T cells sorted from blood. The receptors come from a man younger than 30 in good health.

The chain joins TRBV6-5 to TRBJ1-6; a possible D gene is TRBD1 (5 bases). CDR1 MNHEY and CDR2 SVGAGI come from the germline V gene. The CDR3 contains 15 residues. V gave up 7 bases and J gave up 5 bases, with 15 bases separating them. The DNA for the CDR3 is TGTGCCAGCAATCTAAATTCGGGACATAATTCACCCCTCCACTTT. It encodes CASNLNSGHNSPLHF.

This clone was picked up one time. The genes are TRBV27 and TRBJ1-4; 7 bases are shared with TRBD1. The V gene end was trimmed by 5 bases and the J gene end by 3 bases; junction bases not matched to a gene: 9. CDR1 and CDR2 from the germline V gene are MNHEY and SMNVEV (reference sequence). This CDR3 spans 16 amino acids. This chain's CDR3 is CASSRSRQGPNEKLFF. CDR3 coding DNA: TGTGCCAGCAGTCGGAGCCGACAGGGCCCTAATGAAAAACTGTTTTTT.

This clone has a single count. The rearrangement links TRBV19 to TRBJ1-2, with TRBD1 as a possible D gene (5 bases). This CDR3 is built from 16 residues. Germline V gene lookup returns CDR1 LNHDA and CDR2 SQIVND (reference sequence). Trimming left V 3 bases short and J 4 bases short, with 18 bases between. In DNA, the CDR3 is TGTGCCAGTAGTATTGTGATGGGAGGGGAAGGCTATGGCTACACCTTC. Residues: CASSIVMGGEGYGYTF. The full variable domain, its missing parts supplied by reference TRBV19 and TRBJ1-2, is DGGITQSPKYLFRKEGQNVTLSCEQNLNHDAMYWYRQDPGQGLRLIYYSQIVNDFQKGDIAEGYSVSREKKESFPLTVTSAQKNPTAFYLCASSIVMGGEGYGYTFGSGTRLTVV.

The CDR3 region is CASSQVDRDNHGYTF. In DNA form, the CDR3 reads TGCGCCAGCAGCCAAGTCGACCGGGACAACCATGGCTACACCTTC. The chain uses TRBV4-1 and TRBJ1-2, with a tentative D call TRBD1 (6 bases). Trimming took 1 base from V and 6 from J, leaving 15 bases between them. The CDR3 is 15 amino acids. Germline V gene sequence: CDR1 MGHRA, CDR2 YSYEKL.

In its sample, this clone was seen once. The sample contains more than one DNA sequence encoding this CDR3. In DNA, the CDR3 is TGTGCCAGCAGGGACAGCTACTACGAGCAGTACTTC. It specifies CASRDSYYEQYF. V usage is TRBV2 and J usage is TRBJ2-7; possibly TRBD1 for D (6 bases). Trimming left V 6 bases short and J 3 bases short, with 9 bases between. CDR1 and CDR2 (germline): SNHLY, FYNNEI. CDR3 length: 12 amino acids.

V gene TRBV6-1 combines with J gene TRBJ2-1; TRBD2 matches at 10 bases. The junction had 3 bases not matched to a gene; V was cut back by 2 bases and J by 2 bases. The CDR3 is 16 residues long. Per the germline V gene, CDR1 is MNHNS and CDR2 is SASEGT. CDR3 residues: CASSELAGGAYNEQFF. The CDR3 coding sequence is TGTGCCAGCAGTGAATTAGCGGGGGGTGCCTACAATGAGCAGTTCTTC.

The gene calls are TRBV6-5 and TRBJ2-3, with D possibly matching TRBD1 (6 bases). V lost 2 bases and J 1 base, leaving 13 bases between the germline ends. The CDR3 runs 16 residues. CDR1 and CDR2 from the germline V gene are MNHEY and SVGAGI. DNA for the CDR3: TGTGCCAGCAGTTACCACGCACGGACAGGCACAGATACGCAGTATTTT. Protein: CASSYHARTGTDTQYF.

The chain links TRBV4-1 to TRBJ1-2; D gene unclear. Germline V CDR1 and CDR2: MGHRA, YSYEKL. Trimming took 3 bases from V and 2 from J, leaving 4 bases between them. The CDR3 has 12 residues. CDR3 bases: TGCGCCAGCAGCCATTACAACTATGGCTACACCTTC. Its translation is CASSHYNYGYTF.

V and J are TRBV5-4 and TRBJ2-1, with unresolved D. There are 16 residues in the CDR3. Germline CDR1 is SGHNT and CDR2 is YYREEE (reference sequence). Trimming cost V 5 bases and J 0 bases, with 15 bases left between them. CDR3 in amino acids: CASSDTGSSSYNEQFF. The CDR3 region has the DNA TGTGCCAGCAGTGATACTGGGTCTAGCTCCTACAATGAGCAGTTCTTC. The entire variable domain, with the rest obtained from reference TRBV5-4 and TRBJ2-1, is as follows: ETGVTQSPTHLIKTRGQQVTLRCSSQSGHNTVSWYQQALGQGPQFIFQYYREEENGRGNFPPRFSGLQFPNYSSELNVNALELDDSALYLCASSDTGSSSYNEQFFGPGTRLTVL.

As for this clone: A junction end diverges from the germline sequence, so it may reflect a read error. The chain couples TRBV12-5 to TRBJ2-5; 13 nucleotides agree with TRBD2. CDR1 and CDR2 from the germline V gene are LGHNT and FRNRAP. This CDR3 has 15 residues. This CDR3 reads CVSATLAGGGETQYF. CDR3 DNA sequence: TGTGTTAGTGCCACACTAGCGGGAGGGGGAGAGACCCAGTACTTC.

Of note for this clone: The sample has other DNA sequences that encode this CDR3 too. The gene calls are TRBV7-9 and TRBJ1-1, with D uncertain. The length of the CDR3 is 12 residues. Trimming removed 1 base from V and 6 bases from J, with 6 bases in between. CDR1 is SEHNR, CDR2 FQNEAQ, per germline (reference sequence). The CDR3 nucleotides read TGTGCCAGCAGCTTAGGGGGTCCTGAAGCTTTCTTT. It specifies CASSLGGPEAFF. Drawing the rest from reference TRBV7-9 and TRBJ1-1, the complete variable domain is DTGVSQNPRHKITKRGQNVTFRCDPISEHNRLYWYRQTLGQGPEFLTYFQNEAQLEKSRLLSDRFSAERPKGSFSTLEIQRTEQGDSAMYLCASSLGGPEAFFGQGTRLTVV.

This clone was seen a single time. The chain uses TRBV5-1 and TRBJ2-3; D call uncertain. The CDR3 has 15 amino acids. V was shortened by 0 bases and J by 3 bases, with 11 bases between the two germline ends. Germline lookup yields CDR1 SGHRS and CDR2 YFSETQ. The CDR3 protein is CASSLDYGTTDTQYF. The CDR3 DNA reads TGCGCCAGCAGCTTGGATTATGGAACGACAGATACGCAGTATTTT.

J is TRBJ1-3 and V is TRBV7-2; D unresolved. The CDR3 is 15 amino acids. Germline V gene sequence: CDR1 SGHTA, CDR2 FQGNSA. Trimming left V 2 bases short and J 0 bases short, with 8 bases between. For the CDR3, the DNA is TGTGCCAGCAGCTTACGACCGTTCTCTGGAAACACCATATATTTT. This encodes CASSLRPFSGNTIYF.

This chain uses TRBV30 with TRBJ2-1; D is uncertain. CDR3 size: 11 residues. Trimming cost V 5 bases and J 0 bases, with 2 bases left between them. Germline CDR1 GTSNPN, CDR2 SVGIG (reference sequence). The CDR3 region has the DNA TGTGCCTGGGACTCCTACAATGAGCAGTTCTTC. It encodes CAWDSYNEQFF. Filled out from reference TRBV30 and TRBJ2-1, the complete variable domain reads SQTIHQWPATLVQPVGSPLSLECTVEGTSNPNLYWYRQAAGRGLQLLFYSVGIGQISSEVPQNLSASRPQDRQFILSSKKLLLSDSGFYLCAWDSYNEQFFGPGTRLTVL.

The rearrangement links TRBV29-1 to TRBJ2-1; 10 bases are a match to TRBD1. Germline-derived CDR1 and CDR2 are SQVTM and ANQGSEA. The V segment lost 6 bases and the J segment 4 bases; nucleotides outside the gene matches: 9. This CDR3 has 15 amino acids. CDR3 sequence reads: CSVFGQGVKYNEQFF. CDR3 DNA sequence: TGCAGCGTCTTCGGACAGGGGGTAAAATACAATGAGCAGTTCTTC.

This chain links TRBV7-2 with TRBJ2-1; 8 positions match TRBD2. CDR1 is SGHTA, CDR2 FQGNSA, per germline. Trimming removed 0 bases from V and 5 bases from J; junction bases left unmatched: 3. The CDR3 is made up of 15 amino acids. The chain's CDR3 is CASSLAGGDHNEQFF. The DNA of the CDR3 is TGTGCCAGCAGCTTAGCCGGGGGGGACCACAATGAGCAGTTCTTC.

The V gene is TRBV7-8, the J gene TRBJ2-7; D is unclear. V was shortened by 1 base and J by 4 bases, with 8 bases between the two germline ends. The V gene's germline CDR1 is SGHVS and CDR2 FQNEAQ. The CDR3 has 13 amino acids. The CDR3 coding sequence is TGTGCCAGCAGCTTAGGAGATTTATACGAGCAGTACTTC. Protein sequence: CASSLGDLYEQYF.

The chain links TRBV6-6 to TRBJ2-3; 8 positions match TRBD1. Losses at the gene ends were 5 bases for V and 0 bases for J; bases not matched to a gene: 1. CDR1 is MNHNY, CDR2 SVGAGI, per germline (reference sequence). CDR3 size: 14 residues. This CDR3 is CASSRQGSTDTQYF. CDR3 coding DNA: TGTGCCAGCAGTCGACAGGGGAGCACAGATACGCAGTATTTT.

This rearrangement joins TRBV6-5 to TRBJ1-5; D is uncertain. The CDR3 runs 9 residues. CDR1 and CDR2 from the germline V gene are MNHEY and SVGAGI. Written as DNA, the CDR3 is TGTGGGGCCGGGCAGCCCCAGCATTTT. Its translation is CGAGQPQHF.

The chain employs TRBV12-5 and TRBJ2-1; 12 positions agree with TRBD2. Germline lookup yields CDR1 LGHNT and CDR2 FRNRAP. This CDR3 region has 18 residues. With V trimmed by 3 bases and J by 1 base, 7 bases remained unmatched. CDR3 in amino acids: CASGFWLAGGLSYNEQFF. CDR3 DNA: TGTGCTAGTGGTTTTTGGCTAGCGGGAGGGCTGTCCTACAATGAGCAGTTCTTC.

The chain combines TRBV5-4 with TRBJ2-7; the match to TRBD2 covers 8 bases. Looked up from germline, CDR1 is SGHNT and CDR2 is YYREEE (reference sequence). Germline trimming cut 0 bases from V and 1 base from J; bases unmatched to any gene: 6. There are 16 residues in the CDR3. This chain's CDR3 is CASSLAPGLASYEQYF. The CDR3 bases are TGTGCCAGCAGCTTGGCCCCCGGACTAGCTTCCTACGAGCAGTACTTC.

J is TRBJ1-2 and V is TRBV5-5; TRBD1 is a possible D gene (5 bases). Trimming cost V 4 bases and J 5 bases, with 18 bases left between them. Looked up from germline, CDR1 is SGHKS and CDR2 is YYEKEE (reference sequence). The CDR3 has 15 residues. In DNA form, the CDR3 reads TGTGCCAGCAGCCCGGACATTACCGGGCTATATGGCTACACCTTC. Amino acid sequence: CASSPDITGLYGYTF.

The genes are TRBV18 and TRBJ1-3, with TRBD1 as a possible D gene (5 bases). V lost 3 bases and J 1 base, leaving 13 bases between the germline ends. The CDR3 is 16 residues long. Germline loops: CDR1 KGHSH, CDR2 LQKENI. The CDR3 sequence is CASSPPPGESGNTIYF. The CDR3 nucleotides read TGTGCCAGCTCACCCCCGCCGGGGGAGTCTGGAAACACCATATATTTT.

The genes are TRBV5-4 and TRBJ2-7, with TRBD1 as a possible D gene (6 bases). This CDR3 spans 15 amino acids. Germline V gene sequence: CDR1 SGHNT, CDR2 YYREEE (reference sequence). Deletions cut 4 bases from V and 5 bases from J, with 19 bases between. In DNA, the CDR3 is TGTGCCAGCAGCCAAAGGGGGACACCTACGGACGAGCAGTACTTC. As protein: CASSQRGTPTDEQYF.

The chain joins TRBV2 to TRBJ2-5; the match to TRBD2 covers 10 bases. V lost 2 bases to trimming and J lost 5 bases; unmatched junction nucleotides: 8. The CDR3 spans 16 residues. CDR1 is SNHLY, CDR2 FYNNEI, per germline. In DNA form, the CDR3 reads TGTGCCAGCAGTGAAAGTCGGCTAGCGGGAGTTGAGACCCAGTACTTC. Residues: CASSESRLAGVETQYF.

The rearrangement uses TRBV5-6 and TRBJ1-1; 7 nucleotides align to TRBD1. The germline gives CDR1 SGHDT, CDR2 YYEEEE. CDR3 length equals 13 residues. V lost 4 bases, J lost 6 bases, and 6 bases stayed unmatched. The CDR3 DNA sequence: TGTGCCAGCAGCCCTCGGGACAGCCCTGAAGCTTTCTTT. Amino acids: CASSPRDSPEAFF.

This chain links TRBV2 with TRBJ1-3; a possible D gene is TRBD1 (5 bases). Trimming took 8 bases from V and 3 from J, leaving 14 bases between them. The CDR3 loop spans 14 amino acids. Germline loops: CDR1 SNHLY, CDR2 FYNNEI. CDR3: CASGSGFSGNTIYF. CDR3 nucleotide sequence: TGTGCCAGCGGTTCAGGGTTTAGTGGAAACACCATATATTTT.

The rearrangement links TRBV6-5 to TRBJ2-2, with 12 bases identical to TRBD2. The CDR3 length is 15 residues. V gave up 5 bases and J gave up 7 bases; unmatched junction bases: 5. CDR1 is MNHEY and CDR2 is SVGAGI in the germline V gene. In nucleotides, the CDR3 is TGTGCCAGCAGTCAGACTAGCGGGAGCTTCGGGGAGCTGTTTTTT. This encodes CASSQTSGSFGELFF.

This chain uses TRBV5-1 with TRBJ2-7; D uncertain. Trimming took off 5 bases at V and 0 bases at J, with 15 bases between the two ends. The CDR3 sequence is 15 residues long. Germline V gives CDR1 SGHRS, CDR2 YFSETQ. The CDR3: CASRLRPDPSYEQYF. The CDR3 bases are TGCGCCAGCAGGCTCAGGCCGGACCCCTCCTACGAGCAGTACTTC. The whole variable domain, remainder taken from reference TRBV5-1 and TRBJ2-7, is KAGVTQTPRYLIKTRGQQVTLSCSPISGHRSVSWYQQTPGQGLQFLFEYFSETQRNKGNFPGRFSGRQFSNSRSEMNVSTLELGDSALYLCASRLRPDPSYEQYFGPGTRLTVT.

The V call is TRBV4-1, the J call TRBJ2-1, with a tentative D call TRBD2 (5 bases). Per the germline V gene, CDR1 is MGHRA and CDR2 is YSYEKL. The CDR3 is 14 amino acids. V shed 1 base and J shed 8 bases, with 12 bases lying between them. CDR3 amino acids: CASSQVAGFDEQFF. The CDR3 coding sequence is TGCGCCAGCAGCCAAGTCGCGGGTTTTGATGAGCAGTTCTTC.